This T cell receptor (beta chain) was observed in a study of glioma-infiltrating T cells (dated by TCRdb to the mid-2010s). Regarding the complete study: The study sequenced TCR alpha- and beta-chain repertoires from glioma tissue, from non-neoplastic brain tissue and from matched peripheral blood mononuclear cells. To gauge divergence between tissue and blood T-cell populations, every tissue-infiltrating repertoire was compared against the peripheral blood repertoire from the same patient. The paired cohort was made up of three low-grade glioma patients, seven to nine primary glioblastoma patients and three non-glioma patients who contributed non-neoplastic brain tissue. Overall study results and their limits: The group comparisons were based on small numbers of patients: three non-neoplastic, three low-grade glioma and seven to nine glioblastoma patients. Only a very small number of CDR3 sequences turned up in both tissue and blood, a result put down to high CDR3 diversity combined with limited sampling. VJ-independent divergence between tissue and blood was lower than expected in non-neoplastic patients but higher than expected in all gliomas, particularly low-grade gliomas.

The iRepertoire nested amplicon-rescue multiplex PCR (arm-PCR) platform was used to amplify TCR alpha and beta CDR3 regions from RNA. One-step reverse transcription and amplification used about 85-400 ng of tissue mRNA or PBMC total RNA as input. Following bead purification, Illumina adapters were added by a secondary multiplex PCR, and the libraries were gel-purified between 200 and 400 bp. Demultiplexing relied on internal 6-nucleotide barcodes carried by the libraries. Sequencing of libraries was performed on an Illumina MiSeq with 2x220 or 2x250 nucleotide paired-end reads. In the original analysis: Paired reads were merged using FLASH 1.2.11 and aligned with BWA-MEM to the GRCh37 human genome, and TRA and TRB reads were then extracted. An IMGT-derived reference of cassette sequences and CDR3 motifs, with pseudogenes included, was used for V and J assignment. Three-frame translation of reads was performed, and productive CDR3s were defined as those with a C...FGXG motif and no stop codons. Unique combinations of V-J cassette pair and CDR3 amino acid sequence were defined as clonotypes. Reads were filtered by Hamming distance, with the threshold set by the sequence error rate of each sample in mapped regions. TCRdb trimmed public reads at Q25 via fastp, called clones via MiXCR and kept in-frame beta chains. Each entry is one CDR3 protein sequence, shown with its most common DNA and genes. Clone size and V and J calls follow TCRdb, not the original study. The sample yields under 200,000 distinct CDR3 sequences; about 47% were counted once. The ten most abundant clones make up roughly 5.4% of the sample.

According to the germline V gene, CDR1 reads SGHTA and CDR2 reads FQGNSA. From the cysteine up to the phenylalanine, the CDR3 has a length of 13 residues. The retained sequence is limited to the CDR3, 39 bases, with the frame set at the first base. Details on this clonotype: Its antigen remains undetermined. At one of its ends the junction is not consistent with the germline gene, which may arise from a read error.

The chain is made from TRBV7-2 and TRBJ2-5; the D segment cannot be called with confidence. This sequence was found in a human donor with low-grade glioma or glioblastoma, undergoing nonglioma brain surgery, or in good health (not recorded which). Input material: glioma tissue, nonneoplastic brain tissue, or PBMCs (not recorded which). The CDR3 reads as follows: CASSLGRGEAQYF. The DNA sequence follows: TGTGCCAGCAGCTTAGGGCGAGGAGAGGCCCAGTACTTC.